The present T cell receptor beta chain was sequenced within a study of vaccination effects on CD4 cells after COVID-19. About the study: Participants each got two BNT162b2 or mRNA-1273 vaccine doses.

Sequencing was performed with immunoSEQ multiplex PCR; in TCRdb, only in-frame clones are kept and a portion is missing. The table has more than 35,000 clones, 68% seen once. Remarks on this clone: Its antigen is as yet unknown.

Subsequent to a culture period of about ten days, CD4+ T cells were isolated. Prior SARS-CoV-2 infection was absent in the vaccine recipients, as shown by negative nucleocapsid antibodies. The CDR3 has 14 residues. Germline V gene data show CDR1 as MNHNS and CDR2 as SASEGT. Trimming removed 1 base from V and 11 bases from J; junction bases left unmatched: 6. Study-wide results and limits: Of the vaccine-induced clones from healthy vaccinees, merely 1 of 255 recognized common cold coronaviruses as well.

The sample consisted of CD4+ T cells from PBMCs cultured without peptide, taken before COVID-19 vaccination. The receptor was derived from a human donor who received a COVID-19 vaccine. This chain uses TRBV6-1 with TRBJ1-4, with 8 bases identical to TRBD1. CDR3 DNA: TGTGCCAGCAGTGAAGGGCAGGGGGCCGACAAACTGTTTTTT. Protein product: CASSEGQGADKLFF.